The T cell receptor beta chain described here comes from a study of T cells in Graves' hyperthyroidism and ophthalmopathy. A remark on this clonotype: Its specificity is unknown.

Diagnosis rested on symptoms, serum thyroxine and TRAb, thyroid ultrasound, and orbital computed tomography. The PBMCs studied were ones that came from about 10 ml fresh peripheral blood. TCR beta CDR3 regions were amplified from RNA transcripts. The study used the HTBI primer set for a first-round RT-PCR of the TCR CDR3. TCRdb analysed the multiplex PCR reads with MiXCR anew, one entry per CDR3 protein. The sample gives approximately 600,000 distinct CDR3 sequences, around 21% of which show up once; approximately 30% is in the top ten. The study, taken as a whole, reports: The blood repertoire included most of the expanded thyroid clonotypes above 0.001. The model predicted ophthalmopathy a median roughly 6.5 months before onset.

The sequence derives from a man in his thirties or forties with Graves' ophthalmopathy. The sample consisted of blood.

The CDR3 DNA reads TGTGCCAGCAGCCAGTATTGGGGACAGAACACTGAAGCTTTCTTT. It is translated as CASSQYWGQNTEAFF. This chain connects TRBV14 to TRBJ1-1, with D perhaps matching TRBD1 (6 bases). The length of the CDR3 is 15 residues. Germline V gene sequence: CDR1 SGHDN, CDR2 FVKESK. Trimming removed 3 bases from V and 1 base from J, with 12 bases in between.